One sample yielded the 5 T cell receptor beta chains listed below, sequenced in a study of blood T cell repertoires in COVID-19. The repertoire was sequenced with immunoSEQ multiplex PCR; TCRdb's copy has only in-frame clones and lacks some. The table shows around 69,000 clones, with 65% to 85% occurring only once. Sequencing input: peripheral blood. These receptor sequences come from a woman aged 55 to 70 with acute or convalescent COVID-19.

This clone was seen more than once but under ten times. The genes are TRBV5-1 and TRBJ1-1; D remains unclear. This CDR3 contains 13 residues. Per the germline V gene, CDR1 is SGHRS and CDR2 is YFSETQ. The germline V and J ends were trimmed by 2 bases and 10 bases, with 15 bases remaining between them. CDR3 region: CASSFSGGGVAFF. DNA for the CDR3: TGCGCCAGCAGCTTCAGCGGAGGAGGTGTAGCTTTCTTT. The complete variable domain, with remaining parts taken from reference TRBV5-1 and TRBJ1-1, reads KAGVTQTPRYLIKTRGQQVTLSCSPISGHRSVSWYQQTPGQGLQFLFEYFSETQRNKGNFPGRFSGRQFSNSRSEMNVSTLELGDSALYLCASSFSGGGVAFFGQGTRLTVV.

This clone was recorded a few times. CDR3 residues: CASSRQVRSPLHF. The CDR3 region has the DNA TGTGCCAGCAGTCGACAGGTCAGGTCACCCCTCCACTTT. The chain combines TRBV7-9 with TRBJ1-6, with D tentatively TRBD1 (6 bases). Trimming shortened V by 6 bases and J by 10 bases, and 13 bases separated the two germline ends. The CDR3 is 13 residues long. Germline assignment: CDR1 SEHNR and CDR2 FQNEAQ (reference sequence).

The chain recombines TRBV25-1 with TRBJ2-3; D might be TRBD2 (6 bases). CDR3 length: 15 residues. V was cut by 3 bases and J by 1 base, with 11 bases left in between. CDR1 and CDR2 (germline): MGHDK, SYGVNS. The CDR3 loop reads CASSDGGLRTDTQYF. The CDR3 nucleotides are TGTGCCAGCAGTGACGGGGGACTCCGCACAGATACGCAGTATTTT.

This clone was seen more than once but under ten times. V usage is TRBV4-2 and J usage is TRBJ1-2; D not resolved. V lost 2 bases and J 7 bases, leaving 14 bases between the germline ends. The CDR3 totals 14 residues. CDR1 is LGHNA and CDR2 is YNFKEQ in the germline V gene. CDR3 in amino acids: CASSQHPLEGGYTF. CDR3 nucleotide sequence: TGTGCCAGCAGCCAACACCCTTTGGAGGGTGGCTACACCTTC.

The CDR3, as DNA: TGTGCCAGCAGTTACGGGGGCCAGGGGAACACTGAAGCTTTCTTT. Translating gives CASSYGGQGNTEAFF. The gene calls are TRBV6-6 and TRBJ1-1, with D possibly being TRBD1 (6 bases). V gave up 2 bases and J gave up 1 base, with 11 bases separating them. The CDR3 totals 15 residues. Germline CDR1 reads MNHNY; CDR2 reads SVGAGI (reference sequence).